This T cell receptor beta chain was recorded in a study of cytomegalovirus exposure and HLA in healthy donors. The sample holds a few counts of this clone. The target antigen is unknown. Notes on the study in general: Presence/absence analysis assumed near-uniform sequencing depth across donors. TCR beta V segments were, for the most part, productive about 87% or about 30% of the time in an earlier analysis.

Amplification used 60 Vbeta primers and 13 Jbeta primers. Measured with immunoSEQ multiplex PCR; TCRdb has only the in-frame clones, and not every one. The sample consists of about 160,000 clones, 55% to 80% of them appearing once. Specimen: PBMCs. The TCR originated in an older woman in good health and CMV-seropositive.

CDR3 sequence reads: CASGLAGLAGDDTGELFF. DNA for the CDR3: TGTGCTAGTGGTTTGGCCGGACTAGCGGGGGATGACACCGGGGAGCTGTTTTTT. The chain uses TRBV12-5 and TRBJ2-2; 13 bases line up with TRBD2. This CDR3 has 18 residues. Trimming took 1 base from V and 3 from J; bases not matched to a gene: 5. Germline V lookup: CDR1 LGHNT, CDR2 FRNRAP.